The clone carrying this T cell receptor (beta chain) was seen more than once but under ten times. The entry originates in a study of blood T cell repertoires in COVID-19. Study-level information: Acute and convalescent COVID-19 samples came from the United States, Italy and Spain. T cells, B-cell-depleted T cells, or PBMCs supplied cDNA or gDNA.

The CDR3 loop spans 15 amino acids. Germline assignment: CDR1 MNHEY and CDR2 SMNVEV (reference sequence). With 4 bases removed from V and 0 bases from J, the gap between germline ends came to 7 bases. Per the study methods: Amplifying reference gene primers gave estimates of nucleated cell counts. Sequenced by immunoSEQ multiplex PCR; TCRdb stores in-frame clones only, minus some. That table is the source of V, J and clone size, and D and trimming were worked out from the DNA. Of 220,000 or so clones listed, about 79% are singletons. The V call is TRBV27, the J call TRBJ2-6; no clear D. The clonotype was recovered from a middle-aged woman with acute COVID-19. Sequencing used PBMCs or T cells enriched from blood (not recorded which). Written as DNA, the CDR3 is TGTGCCAGCAGTTCACCAGGCTCTGGGGCCAACGTCCTGACTTTC. Its translation: CASSSPGSGANVLTF.